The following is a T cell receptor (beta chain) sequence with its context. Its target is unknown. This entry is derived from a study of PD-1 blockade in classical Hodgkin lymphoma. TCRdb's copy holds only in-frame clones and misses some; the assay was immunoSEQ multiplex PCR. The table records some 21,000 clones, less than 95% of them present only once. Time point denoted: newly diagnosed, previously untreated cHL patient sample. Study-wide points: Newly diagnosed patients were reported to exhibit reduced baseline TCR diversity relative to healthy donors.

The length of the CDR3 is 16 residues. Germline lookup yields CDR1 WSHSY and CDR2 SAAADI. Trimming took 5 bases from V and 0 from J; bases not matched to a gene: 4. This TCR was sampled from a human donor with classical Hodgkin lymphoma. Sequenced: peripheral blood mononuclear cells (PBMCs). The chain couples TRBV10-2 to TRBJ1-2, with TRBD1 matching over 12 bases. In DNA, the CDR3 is TGCGCCAGCAGTCGGGACAGGGGGCACTCTAACTATGGCTACACCTTC. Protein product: CASSRDRGHSNYGYTF.